These T cell receptor beta chains were read from a single sample in a study of beta chain features in type 1 diabetes. The table came from immunoSEQ multiplex PCR; TCRdb's copy has only in-frame clones and leaves some out. The sample carries fewer than 300,000 clones, approximately 11% recorded once. Sequencing was carried out using naive CD4+ T cells from blood. Receptor source: a man younger than 40 with type 1 diabetes. Each CDR3 is given with its conserved first and last residue. The D gene is left open where the match is weak. Clone sizes are given selectively: once, few, many, or a class where the clone is expanded.

d_call	v_call	j_call	clone_size	cdr3_nt	cdr3_aa
TRBD1	TRBV4-1	TRBJ1-4	.	TGCGCCAGCAGACAAGATAGGGGGCAGGCTAATGAAAAACTGTTTTTT	CASRQDRGQANEKLFF
TRBD1	TRBV28	TRBJ2-7	.	TGTGCCAGTTGGACAGGGACCTACGAGCAGTACTTC	CASWTGTYEQYF
.	TRBV2	TRBJ2-1	.	TGTGCCAGCAGTGAAACACGTCTTATCGCGGTCTCCTACAATGAGCAGTTCTTC	CASSETRLIAVSYNEQFF
.	TRBV2	TRBJ2-3	.	TGTGCCAGCAGTACGGACGGGGGGCTCACAGATACGCAGTATTTT	CASSTDGGLTDTQYF
.	TRBV7-2	TRBJ1-5	few	TGTGCCAGCAGCTACGATCAGGGCCAGCCCCAGCATTTT	CASSYDQGQPQHF
.	TRBV10-3	TRBJ1-6	few	TGTGCCACCGAGCAGGGGAGCTCCTATAATTCACCCCTCCACTTT	CATEQGSSYNSPLHF
.	TRBV7-2	TRBJ2-5	.	TGTGCCAGCAGCCGGTTTCAGGGGCTTCGGAAGGAGACCCAGTACTTC	CASSRFQGLRKETQYF
.	TRBV18	TRBJ2-1	.	TGTGCCAGCTCACCACCGTCAGTTAATGAGCAGTTCTTC	CASSPPSVNEQFF
TRBD1	TRBV11-2	TRBJ2-5	few	TGTGCCAGCAGCTTAGTCTACAGGGGCGGTATGGAAGAGACCCAGTACTTC	CASSLVYRGGMEETQYF
TRBD1	TRBV7-9	TRBJ1-6	.	TGTGCCAGCAGCCCCGGGACAGGGGCCTCCTATAATTCACCCCTCCACTTT	CASSPGTGASYNSPLHF
TRBD1	TRBV19	TRBJ1-6	.	TGTGCCAGTAGGGGACAGCTAAATTCACCCCTCCACTTT	CASRGQLNSPLHF
.	TRBV11-2	TRBJ1-1	.	TGTGCCAGCACCCTGACAGAGAACACTGAAGCTTTCTTT	CASTLTENTEAFF
.	TRBV4-3	TRBJ2-1	.	TGCGCCAGCAGCCAATACGTACCGGGGGGCGGGCGGGCCCATAGCCAGTTCTTC	CASSQYVPGGGRAHSQFF
TRBD1	TRBV19	TRBJ1-2	few	TGTGCCAGTAGTCCAACAGGGGAGGATGGCTACACCTTC	CASSPTGEDGYTF
TRBD2	TRBV7-9	TRBJ2-7	few	TGTGCCAGCAGCTTAGGGCGGGGGAGGCTCCACGAGCAGTACTTC	CASSLGRGRLHEQYF
TRBD2	TRBV15	TRBJ2-5	few	TGTGCCACCAGTGATCCCAGCGGGGGACAAGAGACCCAGTACTTC	CATSDPSGGQETQYF